Listed below are T cell receptor beta chains from one sample, sequenced in a study of T-cell memory formation after mild COVID-19. In TCRdb, the 5' RACE reads were re-called with MiXCR into one record per CDR3 protein. The sample gives roughly 350,000 distinct CDR3 sequences, about 13% of which show up once; around a fifth is in the top ten. The source material was PBMCs or a T cell subset sorted from them (not recorded which). The receptors come from a man aged 18 to 35 who had mild COVID-19 (a few samples of this study predate the infection). Cell type and time point are not known. CDR3s include the opening cysteine and the closing phenylalanine or tryptophan. Fields, in order: J gene, clone size, V gene, D gene, CDR3 length, CDR3 protein, CDR3 DNA. The D gene is left open where the match is weak. The listing skips clone size in some rows; elsewhere it reads once, few, many or a size class.

>TRBJ2-3|NA|TRBV12-3/TRBV12-4|NA|14
CASSLMGSADTQYF
TGTGCCAGCAGTTTAATGGGAAGCGCGGATACGCAGTATTTT
>TRBJ1-5|NA|TRBV7-8|TRBD1|15
CASSQGQGRNQPQHF
TGTGCCAGCAGCCAAGGACAGGGGCGGAATCAGCCCCAGCATTTT
>TRBJ2-3|few|TRBV19|NA|16
CASSISSGRGADTQYF
TGTGCCAGTAGTATATCCTCCGGGCGTGGGGCAGATACGCAGTATTTT
>TRBJ2-2|NA|TRBV19|NA|15
CASSIGRESPGELFF
TGTGCCAGTAGTATAGGCAGGGAAAGCCCCGGGGAGCTGTTTTTT
>TRBJ2-3|few|TRBV4-3|TRBD2|15
CASSKGLAGGDTQYF
TGCGCCAGCAGTAAGGGACTAGCGGGGGGAGATACGCAGTATTTT
>TRBJ2-2|many|TRBV20-1|NA|12
CSASPGSGELFF
TGCAGTGCTAGTCCCGGGTCCGGGGAGCTGTTTTTT
>TRBJ2-5|few|TRBV29-1|NA|13
CSVVGRLQETQYF
TGCAGCGTTGTAGGTCGTCTCCAAGAGACCCAGTACTTC
>TRBJ2-7|many|TRBV29-1|NA|13
CSVEERQSYEQYF
TGCAGCGTTGAAGAGCGGCAGTCCTACGAGCAGTACTTC
>TRBJ2-3|NA|TRBV12-3/TRBV12-4|NA|14
CASRQAGRTDTQYF
TGTGCCAGCAGGCAAGCGGGCCGCACAGATACGCAGTATTTT
>TRBJ1-4|few|TRBV9|NA|14
CASSVTGRHEKLFF
TGTGCCAGCAGCGTGACAGGCCGTCATGAAAAACTGTTTTTT
>TRBJ2-3|NA|TRBV29-1|NA|14
CSVGGRAYTDTQYF
TGCAGCGTTGGAGGCAGAGCTTACACAGATACGCAGTATTTT
>TRBJ1-2|few|TRBV27|NA|14
CASSLIGGNYGYTF
TGTGCCAGCAGTTTAATTGGGGGGAACTATGGCTACACCTTC
>TRBJ1-6|NA|TRBV5-5|TRBD1|14
CASTPRTGNSPLHF
TGTGCCAGCACGCCCCGGACAGGCAATTCACCCCTCCACTTT
>TRBJ2-3|NA|TRBV5-1|NA|17
CASSLAPNSVGTDTQYF
TGCGCCAGCAGCTTGGCGCCTAACTCGGTAGGGACAGATACGCAGTATTTT
>TRBJ2-1|few|TRBV7-9|TRBD2|13
CASSSGALNEQFF
TGTGCCAGCAGTAGCGGGGCGCTGAATGAGCAGTTCTTC
>TRBJ2-6|NA|TRBV20-1|TRBD1|16
CSARTRTGAGANVLTF
TGCAGTGCTAGAACCCGGACAGGGGCTGGGGCCAACGTCCTGACTTTC
>TRBJ1-6|few|TRBV5-5|TRBD1|14
CASSPGTADSPLHF
TGTGCCAGCAGCCCCGGGACAGCCGATTCACCCCTCCACTTT
>TRBJ1-6|NA|TRBV4-2|NA|14
CASSQESMISPLHF
TGTGCCAGCAGCCAAGAATCCATGATTTCACCCCTCCACTTT
>TRBJ2-3|few|TRBV6-1|TRBD1|13
CASNPDRRSTQYF
TGTGCCAGCAACCCGGACAGGAGATCCACGCAGTATTTT
>TRBJ2-5|few|TRBV28|TRBD2|16
CASGTSGGGNQETQYF
TGTGCCAGTGGGACTAGCGGGGGGGGTAACCAAGAGACCCAGTACTTC
>TRBJ1-4|NA|TRBV5-1|NA|14
CASRQGKVNEKLFF
TGCGCCAGCAGGCAGGGGAAGGTTAATGAAAAACTGTTTTTT
>TRBJ2-1|NA|TRBV3-1|NA|15
CASSQGTVFYNEQFF
TGTGCCAGCAGCCAAGGGACAGTATTTTACAATGAGCAGTTCTTC
>TRBJ1-5|NA|TRBV4-2|NA|12
CASSQGEGSQHF
TGTGCCAGCAGCCAAGGTGAAGGGTCCCAGCATTTT
>TRBJ2-2|NA|TRBV6-5|NA|16
CASSYSGATNTGELFF
TGTGCCAGCAGTTACTCCGGGGCGACGAACACCGGGGAGCTGTTTTTT
>TRBJ1-1|few|TRBV6-5|NA|15
CASRYNRLANTEAFF
TGTGCCAGCAGGTATAATCGCTTAGCGAACACTGAAGCTTTCTTT
>TRBJ1-1|many|TRBV5-1|TRBD1|14
CASSTGQGNTEAFF
TGCGCCAGCAGCACCGGACAGGGTAACACTGAAGCTTTCTTT
>TRBJ1-1|once|TRBV4-1|TRBD1|15
CASSLRFTGATEAFF
TGCGCCAGCAGCCTGAGGTTTACAGGGGCCACTGAAGCTTTCTTT
>TRBJ2-5|many|TRBV6-5|NA|12
CASSLRDGAQYF
TGTGCCAGCAGCCTACGCGATGGGGCCCAGTACTTC
>TRBJ2-1|NA|TRBV4-1|TRBD1|13
CASGVTGVNEQFF
TGCGCCAGCGGAGTAACAGGGGTAAACGAGCAGTTCTTC
>TRBJ1-2|few|TRBV5-6|NA|15
CASSLFQGNSAGYTF
TGTGCCAGCAGCTTGTTTCAGGGGAATTCGGCTGGCTACACCTTC
>TRBJ2-3|NA|TRBV12-3/TRBV12-4|NA|13
CASSLGEPSPQYF
TGTGCCAGCAGTTTGGGCGAGCCTTCACCCCAGTATTTT
>TRBJ1-2|NA|TRBV4-1|TRBD1|17
CASSQGGTGQANYGYTF
TGCGCCAGCAGCCAGGGGGGGACAGGGCAAGCTAACTATGGCTACACCTTC
>TRBJ2-2|NA|TRBV20-1|NA|12
CSARDPRGELFF
TGCAGTGCTAGAGATCCCCGCGGGGAGCTGTTTTTT
>TRBJ2-2|NA|TRBV6-5|TRBD1|16
CASSPSTGGAVGELFF
TGTGCCAGCAGTCCTTCGACAGGGGGCGCGGTCGGGGAGCTGTTTTTT
>TRBJ2-3|many|TRBV10-3|TRBD2|15
CAISASSGGTDTQYF
TGTGCCATCAGTGCTTCTAGCGGGGGGACAGATACGCAGTATTTT
>TRBJ2-7|few|TRBV6-2/TRBV6-3|NA|13
CASGLDENYEQYF
TGTGCCAGCGGCCTGGACGAGAACTACGAGCAGTACTTC
>TRBJ2-2|NA|TRBV28|NA|14
CASRGGFDTGELFF
TGTGCCAGCAGAGGGGGTTTTGACACCGGGGAGCTGTTTTTT
>TRBJ2-7|many|TRBV20-1|TRBD1|13
CSARDGQGAEQYF
TGCAGTGCTAGAGATGGACAGGGGGCGGAGCAGTACTTC
>TRBJ2-7|few|TRBV3-1|TRBD2|14
CASSLASGVRQQYF
TGTGCCAGCAGTCTTGCAAGCGGGGTGCGACAGCAGTACTTC
>TRBJ1-4|NA|TRBV5-1|NA|15
CASSLGSGANEKLFF
TGCGCCAGCAGCTTGGGGTCGGGGGCTAATGAAAAACTGTTTTTT
>TRBJ1-5|few|TRBV20-1|TRBD1|23
CSAEPSPSTPGQSHEYSNQPQHF
TGCAGTGCTGAACCATCCCCTTCGACGCCGGGACAGAGCCACGAATATAGCAATCAGCCCCAGCATTTT
>TRBJ2-5|few|TRBV7-9|TRBD1|16
CASSSFGTGARETQYF
TGTGCCAGCAGCTCGTTCGGGACAGGGGCGAGAGAGACCCAGTACTTC
>TRBJ2-2|NA|TRBV19|NA|14
CATRDAGETGELFF
TGTGCCACCCGGGACGCGGGCGAAACCGGGGAGCTGTTTTTT
>TRBJ2-1|few|TRBV10-3|NA|15
CAISVRQGGENEQFF
TGTGCCATCAGTGTTCGGCAGGGTGGGGAGAATGAGCAGTTCTTC
>TRBJ2-1|NA|TRBV7-9|NA|14
CASSVAGVGHGQFF
TGTGCCAGCAGCGTAGCTGGGGTAGGGCACGGGCAGTTCTTC
>TRBJ1-1|many|TRBV7-2|NA|13
CASSYLLRGEAFF
TGTGCCAGCAGCTACCTTCTTAGGGGCGAAGCTTTCTTT
>TRBJ1-2|NA|TRBV15|TRBD1|13
CATSRGQGDGYTF
TGTGCCACCAGCAGGGGACAGGGGGACGGCTACACCTTC
>TRBJ2-7|NA|TRBV9|NA|9
CASGGEQYF
TGTGCCAGCGGGGGCGAGCAGTACTTC